This entry concerns a single T cell receptor (beta chain). Trimming shortened V by 2 bases and J by 7 bases, and 5 bases separated the two germline ends. The germline CDR1 and CDR2 sequences are MNHNS and SASEGT. CDR3 length: 11 residues. This entry comes from a study of blood T cell repertoires in COVID-19. The overall study: Samples came from the United States, Italy and Spain, spanning acute and convalescent COVID-19. Sources were T cells, B-cell-depleted T cells, or PBMCs; the material itself was cDNA or gDNA.

During active infection, Seattle patients enrolled and were then monitored through disease. Original analysis: Reference gene primer amplification yielded estimated nucleated cell counts. Libraries were prepared by immunoSEQ multiplex PCR; TCRdb keeps only in-frame clonotypes and omits some of them. V and J calls and clone size are those listed in that table; D and trimming were worked out from the DNA. The repertoire holds under 300,000 clones, with around nine tenths as singletons. The V call is TRBV6-1, the J call TRBJ1-1; D gene unclear. The clonotype originates from a man under 40 with COVID-19, enrolled during active disease. The sample comprised peripheral blood. The CDR3 DNA follows: TGTGCCAGCAGTGAAACATTTGAAGCTTTCTTT. Translation gives CASSETFEAFF.